This passage covers 21 T cell receptor beta chains from one sample sequenced in a study of blood T cell repertoires in COVID-19. The method was immunoSEQ multiplex PCR; TCRdb's version includes in-frame clones alone and lacks a portion of them. The sample yields some 290,000 clones, roughly 91% seen once. Sequenced sample: PBMCs or T cells enriched from blood (not recorded which). Receptors originate from a woman in her twenties or thirties who had recovered from COVID-19.

This clone was counted a few times. V and J are TRBV2 and TRBJ1-1; D call uncertain. The CDR3 is 15 amino acids. Germline V gene data show CDR1 as SNHLY and CDR2 as FYNNEI. Trimming cost V 1 base and J 4 bases, with 13 bases left between them. Here the CDR3 reads CASSEEQRRSTEAFF. CDR3 DNA sequence: TGTGCCAGCAGTGAAGAGCAAAGGAGGTCCACTGAAGCTTTCTTT. The whole variable domain, filled in from reference TRBV2 and TRBJ1-1, reads EPEVTQTPSHQVTQMGQEVILRCVPISNHLYFYWYRQILGQKVEFLVSFYNNEISEKSEIFDDQFSVERPDGSNFTLKIRSTKLEDSAMYFCASSEEQRRSTEAFFGQGTRLTVV.

V is TRBV16 and J is TRBJ2-1; 9 bases are a match to TRBD1. CDR3 size: 15 residues. Germline trimming cut 0 bases from V and 6 bases from J; bases unmatched to any gene: 3. Germline V lookup: CDR1 KGHSY, CDR2 FQNENV. CDR3 loop: CASSQSGTGLNEQFF. The CDR3 nucleotides are TGTGCCAGCAGCCAATCTGGGACAGGGCTCAATGAGCAGTTCTTC.

CDR3 in amino acids: CASSEQQGLNNSPLHF. The CDR3 region has the DNA TGTGCCAGCAGTGAACAACAGGGGCTGAATAATTCACCCCTCCACTTT. The gene calls are TRBV2 and TRBJ1-6; 7 bases map to TRBD1. V lost 2 bases and J lost 5; bases outside the gene matches: 6. The germline CDR1 and CDR2 sequences are SNHLY and FYNNEI. This CDR3 has 16 residues.

The chain couples TRBV2 to TRBJ1-6; D is unclear. The CDR3 is made up of 14 amino acids. Germline V gene data show CDR1 as SNHLY and CDR2 as FYNNEI. Trimming left V 6 bases short and J 8 bases short, with 14 bases between. Here the CDR3 DNA reads TGTGCCAGCAGGCCGAGAGAAAGCTATTCACCCCTCCACTTT. Translating it yields CASRPRESYSPLHF.

The CDR3 protein is CARSLYRSGNTIYF. CDR3 nucleotides: TGTGCCAGAAGCTTATACAGGAGTGGAAACACCATATATTTT. The chain couples TRBV7-5 to TRBJ1-3; the table gives TRBD1 as D, unverified against the DNA. TRBV7-5 is a documented pseudogene. This CDR3 spans 14 amino acids.

The chain uses TRBV4-1 and TRBJ2-2, with D uncertain. The CDR3 extends over 18 amino acids. Trimming pared 3 bases from V and 1 base from J, leaving 18 bases between. CDR1 is MGHRA, CDR2 YSYEKL, per germline. CDR3: CASSHPMARLENTGELFF. Written as DNA, the CDR3 is TGCGCCAGCAGCCACCCCATGGCGAGGCTAGAGAACACCGGGGAGCTGTTTTTT.

The rearrangement links TRBV4-3 to TRBJ1-1; 7 nucleotides agree with TRBD1. V dropped 4 bases and J dropped 1; count of bases not matched to a gene: 6. CDR1 LGHNA and CDR2 YSLEER come from the germline V gene. CDR3 length: 15 residues. CDR3: CASSRYTGENTEAFF. DNA for the CDR3: TGCGCCAGCAGCCGGTATACAGGGGAGAACACTGAAGCTTTCTTT.

The CDR3 nucleotides are TGTGCCAGTAGTATTTGGACAGGGCAATACGAGCAGTACTTC. Translating gives CASSIWTGQYEQYF. V usage is TRBV19 and J usage is TRBJ2-7; 8 bases match TRBD1. CDR1 is LNHDA and CDR2 is SQIVND in the germline V gene (reference sequence). CDR3 length equals 14 residues. Trimming cost V 3 bases and J 4 bases; bases outside gene matches: 5.

V gene TRBV19 combines with J gene TRBJ2-7, with 7 positions matching TRBD1. Losses at the gene ends were 5 bases for V and 10 bases for J; bases not matched to a gene: 14. This CDR3 has 14 residues. Germline V gives CDR1 LNHDA, CDR2 SQIVND (reference sequence). The CDR3 protein is CASSPSRQGLQQYF. Written as DNA, the CDR3 is TGTGCCAGTAGTCCCTCCCGACAGGGATTGCAACAGTACTTC.

The chain combines TRBV20-1 with TRBJ2-4; D remains ambiguous. Germline V gene lookup returns CDR1 DFQATT and CDR2 SNEGSKA (reference sequence). V lost 3 bases and J 1 base, leaving 13 bases between the germline ends. This CDR3 region has 15 residues. CDR3 region: CSASTAAGAKNIQYF. The CDR3 DNA reads TGCAGTGCTAGTACGGCGGCCGGGGCCAAAAACATTCAGTACTTC.

This clone appeared a single time. The chain is built from TRBV6-2 or TRBV6-3 and TRBJ1-1, with no clear D. The CDR3 is 13 amino acids. With 3 bases removed from V and 2 bases from J, the gap between germline ends came to 7 bases. Germline CDR1 MNHEY, CDR2 SVGEGT. CDR3 sequence: CASSYGGNTEAFF. The DNA for the CDR3 is TGTGCCAGCAGTTATGGCGGAAACACTGAAGCTTTCTTT.

The chain is built from TRBV5-6 and TRBJ1-5; D not resolved. Trimming removed 2 bases from V and 2 bases from J, with 8 bases in between. This CDR3 has 14 residues. The V gene's germline CDR1 is SGHDT and CDR2 YYEEEE. The DNA for the CDR3 is TGTGCCAGCAGCTTACGGGTAGGCAATCAGCCCCAGCATTTT. It specifies CASSLRVGNQPQHF.

This chain connects TRBV6-2 or TRBV6-3 to TRBJ2-7; the D gene is possibly TRBD2 (5 bases). V gave up 4 bases and J gave up 2 bases, with 12 bases separating them. The CDR3 spans 14 residues. The germline V gene has CDR1 MNHEY and CDR2 SVGEGT. This CDR3 reads CASSFGITTYEQYF. In nucleotides, the CDR3 is TGTGCCAGCAGTTTCGGGATAACGACCTACGAGCAGTACTTC.

J is TRBJ2-4 and V is TRBV28; 7 bases align to TRBD1. This CDR3 is built from 19 residues. The ends lost 6 bases at V and 0 bases at J; junction bases unmatched: 17. Germline CDR1 is MDHEN and CDR2 is SYDVKM. CDR3 DNA sequence: TGTGCCAGCAGCCAAATCCCTTTTCGGCAGGGGGAAGCCAAAAACATTCAGTACTTC. Its protein product is CASSQIPFRQGEAKNIQYF.

This clone was counted once. The genes are TRBV4-2 and TRBJ2-7; 8 positions match TRBD2. The CDR3 length is 17 residues. Germline-derived CDR1 and CDR2 are LGHNA and YNFKEQ. V dropped 0 bases and J dropped 2; count of bases not matched to a gene: 9. The CDR3 DNA is TGTGCCAGCAGCCAAGAAAAACAAGCGGGAGCGACCTACGAGCAGTACTTC. This encodes CASSQEKQAGATYEQYF.

This clone was counted only a few times. The chain uses TRBV25-1 and TRBJ1-3; no firm D call. This CDR3 is built from 14 residues. Trimming shortened V by 2 bases and J by 3 bases, and 8 bases separated the two germline ends. CDR1 and CDR2 from the germline V gene are MGHDK and SYGVNS. The CDR3 DNA sequence: TGTGCCAGCAGTGAAGAGGGATTTGGAAACACCATATATTTT. Translated, it gives CASSEEGFGNTIYF.

For the CDR3, the DNA is TGTGCCAGCAGCCACGCCGGGACTAGCGTTTACAATGAGCAGTTCTTC. Its protein is CASSHAGTSVYNEQFF. The rearrangement links TRBV4-2 to TRBJ2-1; the match to TRBD2 covers 10 bases. V was pared by 3 bases and J by 4 bases, with 6 bases of the junction left unmatched. This CDR3 is built from 16 residues. Germline lookup yields CDR1 LGHNA and CDR2 YNFKEQ.

The chain employs TRBV9 and TRBJ2-5; 12 positions agree with TRBD1. CDR1 SGDLS and CDR2 YYNGEE come from the germline V gene. The V gene end was trimmed by 0 bases and the J gene end by 4 bases; junction bases not matched to a gene: 10. CDR3 length: 18 residues. The CDR3 protein is CASSVDPQGQGASETQYF. The CDR3 nucleotides are TGTGCCAGCAGCGTAGATCCCCAGGGACAGGGGGCTTCAGAGACCCAGTACTTC.

This clone was counted many times. The genes are TRBV29-1 and TRBJ1-2, with a tentative D call TRBD1 (6 bases). V was trimmed by 4 bases and J by 7 bases, leaving 13 bases between them. CDR3 length: 12 residues. CDR1 and CDR2 (germline): SQVTM, ANQGSEA. The CDR3 DNA reads TGCAGCGTTGGGGGGCAAGGAGGTGGCTACACCTTC. Its translation: CSVGGQGGGYTF.

The CDR3 loop is CASSSGLAGVEQFF. The CDR3, as DNA: TGTGCCAGCAGCTCGGGACTAGCGGGAGTTGAGCAGTTCTTC. The chain is built from TRBV5-6 and TRBJ2-1; TRBD2 aligns across 14 bases. Germline CDR1 is SGHDT and CDR2 is YYEEEE. The V segment lost 3 bases and the J segment 9 bases; nucleotides outside the gene matches: 2. The CDR3 sequence is 14 residues long.

The chain combines TRBV2 with TRBJ1-3; no firm D call. The CDR3 totals 15 residues. Trimming took 1 base from V and 0 from J, leaving 7 bases between them. The germline V gene encodes CDR1 SNHLY and CDR2 FYNNEI. CDR3 sequence (DNA): TGTGCCAGCAGTGAAGTCCGAGACTCTGGAAACACCATATATTTT. This sequence encodes CASSEVRDSGNTIYF.